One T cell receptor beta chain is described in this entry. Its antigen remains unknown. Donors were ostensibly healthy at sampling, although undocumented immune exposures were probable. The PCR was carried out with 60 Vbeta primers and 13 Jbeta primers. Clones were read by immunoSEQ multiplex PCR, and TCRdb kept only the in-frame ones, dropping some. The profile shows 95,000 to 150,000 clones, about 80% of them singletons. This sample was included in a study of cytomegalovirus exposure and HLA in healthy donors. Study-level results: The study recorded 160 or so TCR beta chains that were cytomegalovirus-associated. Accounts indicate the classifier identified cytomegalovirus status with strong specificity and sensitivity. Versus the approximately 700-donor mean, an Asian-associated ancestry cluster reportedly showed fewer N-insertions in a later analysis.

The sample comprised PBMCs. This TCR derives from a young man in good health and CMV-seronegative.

The CDR3 reads CASSQGPGQSSYEQYF. In DNA, the CDR3 is TGCGCCAGCAGCCAAGGCCCGGGACAGAGCTCCTACGAGCAGTACTTC. The chain couples TRBV4-1 to TRBJ2-7, with 7 bases matching TRBD1. This CDR3 has 16 amino acids. Germline-derived CDR1 and CDR2 are MGHRA and YSYEKL. V lost 1 base and J lost 0; bases outside the gene matches: 6.